This T cell receptor (beta chain) was identified in a study of blood T cell repertoires in COVID-19. V was clipped by 2 bases and J by 7 bases, with 12 bases between them. This CDR3 has 15 amino acids. The V gene's germline CDR1 is MGHRA and CDR2 YSYEKL. Data came from immunoSEQ multiplex PCR; TCRdb stores just in-frame clones and leaves some out. The sample yields under 250,000 clones, 80% seen once. Everyone who took part was roughly 18 to 89 years old, and they came from fewer than 25 US areas. The chain is built from TRBV4-1 and TRBJ1-6, with a weak D call TRBD1 (5 bases). The TCR sequence derives from a man aged 25 to 40 with acute COVID-19. The source material was PBMCs or T cells enriched from blood (not recorded which). The DNA of the CDR3 is TGCGCCAGCAGCCAATTGGGGGGAGAGAATTCACCCCTCCACTTT. This codes for CASSQLGGENSPLHF.